The 20 T cell receptor beta chains in this list originate from one sample, sequenced in a study of beta chain features in type 1 diabetes. Expressed TCRB transcripts were sequenced, since all the RNA that had been isolated was reverse transcribed. The table came from immunoSEQ multiplex PCR; TCRdb's copy has only in-frame clones and leaves some out. The sample consists of about 360,000 clones, roughly 12% of them appearing once. Sequencing was performed on naive CD4+ T cells from blood. The receptors shown here come from a man younger than 35 in good health.

V is TRBV6-5 and J is TRBJ2-1; 8 nucleotides match TRBD2. Trimming took 3 bases from V and 6 from J; bases not matched to a gene: 4. This CDR3 contains 14 residues. The germline CDR1 and CDR2 sequences are MNHEY and SVGAGI. The CDR3 region is CASSYDRGGNEQFF. DNA for the CDR3: TGTGCCAGCAGTTATGACCGGGGGGGCAATGAGCAGTTCTTC.

The chain combines TRBV7-2 with TRBJ1-5, with D unclear. This CDR3 has 15 residues. CDR1 is SGHTA and CDR2 is FQGNSA in the germline V gene. Between the trimmed V and J ends, which lost 5 bases and 7 bases, there was a span of 18 bases. The CDR3 region is CASSPSGGTAQPQHF. DNA for the CDR3: TGTGCCAGCAGCCCCAGTGGAGGAACGGCGCAGCCCCAGCATTTT.

This clone turned up a few times. V usage is TRBV7-3 and J usage is TRBJ1-1, with 7 bases matching TRBD1. Germline CDR1 reads SGHTA; CDR2 reads FQGTGA. With V trimmed by 3 bases and J by 4 bases, 2 bases remained unmatched. The CDR3 extends over 13 amino acids. DNA for the CDR3: TGTGCCAGCAGCTTTCAGGGGGTCACTGAAGCTTTCTTT. It specifies CASSFQGVTEAFF.

This clone turned up a few times. The chain has TRBV6-5 and TRBJ1-6; a weak D match, TRBD1 (5 bases). V was cut by 4 bases and J by 6 bases, with 10 bases left in between. CDR1 and CDR2 from the germline V gene are MNHEY and SVGAGI. The length of the CDR3 is 14 residues. Here the CDR3 DNA reads TGTGCCAGCAGTTTGGGACTGACTAATTCACCCCTCCACTTT. Translation: CASSLGLTNSPLHF.

The V call is TRBV7-2, the J call TRBJ2-3, with D possibly matching TRBD1 (6 bases). The germline gives CDR1 SGHTA, CDR2 FQGNSA. The CDR3 length is 16 residues. Trimming shortened V by 0 bases and J by 0 bases, and 10 bases separated the two germline ends. The CDR3 sequence: CASSLAPTGSTDTQYF. CDR3 coding DNA: TGTGCCAGCAGCTTAGCGCCCACAGGGAGCACAGATACGCAGTATTTT.

This clone has more than one count but fewer than ten. The genes are TRBV5-6 and TRBJ1-2; possible D gene TRBD1, 5 bases. The CDR3 is 14 amino acids. Trimming cost V 3 bases and J 1 base, with 10 bases left between them. The V gene's germline CDR1 is SGHDT and CDR2 YYEEEE. The CDR3 loop reads CASSSAGHNYGYTF. Written as DNA, the CDR3 is TGTGCCAGCAGCTCCGCAGGGCATAACTATGGCTACACCTTC.

This clone was counted between two and nine times. The genes are TRBV6-1 and TRBJ2-7; tentative D call: TRBD1 (6 bases). The CDR3 sequence is 14 residues long. Trimming stripped 6 bases from V and 3 bases from J, with 15 bases between. From germline, CDR1 is MNHNS and CDR2 SASEGT. CDR3 sequence reads: CASRADRSGYEQYF. As DNA, the CDR3 is TGTGCCAGCAGGGCAGACAGGTCCGGCTACGAGCAGTACTTC.

This clone came up a few times. This chain joins TRBV18 and TRBJ2-1, with D perhaps TRBD2 (5 bases). Germline assignment: CDR1 KGHSH and CDR2 LQKENI. The germline V and J ends were trimmed by 3 bases and 0 bases, with 15 bases remaining between them. The CDR3 covers 17 residues. CDR3 nucleotides: TGTGCCAGCTCACCGGTTGCCCGTCGGGGCTCCTACAATGAGCAGTTCTTC. Amino acid sequence: CASSPVARRGSYNEQFF.

This clone was seen only a few times. The V call is TRBV7-3, the J call TRBJ2-1; TRBD2 might be the D (6 bases). This CDR3 comprises 12 residues. Germline lookup yields CDR1 SGHTA and CDR2 FQGTGA. Trimming took off 1 base at V and 10 bases at J, with 8 bases between the two ends. The CDR3 loop reads CASSLMAGEQFF. CDR3 DNA sequence: TGTGCCAGCAGCTTAATGGCGGGGGAGCAGTTCTTC.

This clone was seen only a few times. This rearrangement joins TRBV9 to TRBJ1-2; 7 bases map to TRBD1. Germline lookup yields CDR1 SGDLS and CDR2 YYNGEE. V lost 4 bases, J lost 8 bases, and 8 bases stayed unmatched. The CDR3 has 13 amino acids. The CDR3 DNA follows: TGTGCCAGCAGCCCGCCCAGGGGGAAAGGCTACACCTTC. Translated, it gives CASSPPRGKGYTF.

The chain couples TRBV4-2 to TRBJ1-1, with D uncertain. Trimming left V 6 bases short and J 2 bases short, with 19 bases between. Germline values: CDR1 LGHNA, CDR2 YNFKEQ. The length of the CDR3 is 16 residues. The CDR3 DNA reads as TGTGCCAGCAGAGCTCGGGTGGGAGCAGCTAACACTGAAGCTTTCTTT. This sequence encodes CASRARVGAANTEAFF.

CDR3 loop: CASSVEPGYGYTF. CDR3 coding DNA: TGTGCCAGCAGCGTTGAGCCAGGCTATGGCTACACCTTC. The gene calls are TRBV5-4 and TRBJ1-2, with D hard to call. V was pared by 4 bases and J by 4 bases, with 11 bases between. The CDR3 has 13 amino acids. From germline, CDR1 is SGHNT and CDR2 YYREEE (reference sequence).

This clone was counted only a few times. The rearrangement uses TRBV4-2 and TRBJ2-3; 7 nucleotides agree with TRBD2. The V gene's germline CDR1 is LGHNA and CDR2 YNFKEQ. V trimming: 2 bases; J trimming: 4 bases; junction bases outside the gene matches: 12. The CDR3 consists of 17 residues. As DNA, the CDR3 is TGTGCCAGCAGCCAATCGACGAGCGGCGGGGGTTCAGATACGCAGTATTTT. Its protein product is CASSQSTSGGGSDTQYF.

The V gene is TRBV7-2, the J gene TRBJ2-7; 7 bases line up with TRBD2. This CDR3 comprises 13 residues. Germline values: CDR1 SGHTA, CDR2 FQGNSA. V dropped 5 bases and J dropped 7; count of bases not matched to a gene: 8. The CDR3 DNA reads TGTGCCAGCAGCGTACAAACTAGCGATGAGCAGTACTTC. This codes for CASSVQTSDEQYF.

Only a few counts were recorded for this clone. The gene calls are TRBV19 and TRBJ2-3; TRBD1 matches 9 bases. CDR1 and CDR2 (germline): LNHDA, SQIVND (reference sequence). The CDR3 has 13 amino acids. The junction had 0 bases not matched to a gene; V was cut back by 4 bases and J by 4 bases. CDR3 loop: CASSRTGADTQYF. The CDR3 nucleotides read TGTGCCAGTAGTAGGACAGGGGCAGATACGCAGTATTTT.

J is TRBJ1-3 and V is TRBV10-3, with unresolved D. From germline, CDR1 is ENHRY and CDR2 SYGVKD. Deletions cut 3 bases from V and 4 bases from J, with 4 bases between. The CDR3 runs to 12 residues. CDR3 in DNA: TGTGCCATCAGTGAAGAGGGAAACACCATATATTTT. Its protein product is CAISEEGNTIYF.

This clone was detected only a few times. The rearrangement uses TRBV9 and TRBJ1-1; D gene unclear. The CDR3 consists of 15 residues. V lost 1 base and J 4 bases, leaving 14 bases between the germline ends. Germline CDR1 SGDLS, CDR2 YYNGEE. CDR3 nucleotide sequence: TGTGCCAGCAGCGTAAGGCCCGTCGCGGGCACTGAAGCTTTCTTT. This codes for CASSVRPVAGTEAFF.

This clone occurred a few times. This sequence joins TRBV29-1 and TRBJ2-1; 12 bases map to TRBD2. The CDR3 runs to 15 residues. With 6 bases clipped from V and 8 bases from J, the junction kept 11 bases outside the gene matches. The germline gives CDR1 SQVTM, CDR2 ANQGSEA. For the CDR3, the DNA is TGCAGCGTAACATTGACTAGCGGGAGATCCCATGAGCAGTTCTTC. Translating it yields CSVTLTSGRSHEQFF.

A few counts support this clone. V is TRBV5-1 and J is TRBJ2-1; a weak D match, TRBD1 (7 bases). This CDR3 has 14 amino acids. Germline CDR1 SGHRS, CDR2 YFSETQ. V was pared by 2 bases and J by 7 bases, with 13 bases between. CDR3 amino acids: CASSFLTGTNEQFF. The CDR3 DNA follows: TGCGCCAGCAGCTTTTTGACAGGGACTAATGAGCAGTTCTTC. Full variable domain (rest looked up from reference TRBV5-1 and TRBJ2-1): KAGVTQTPRYLIKTRGQQVTLSCSPISGHRSVSWYQQTPGQGLQFLFEYFSETQRNKGNFPGRFSGRQFSNSRSEMNVSTLELGDSALYLCASSFLTGTNEQFFGPGTRLTVL.

This chain uses TRBV7-2 with TRBJ2-7; 7 bases agree with TRBD2. With 4 bases clipped from V and 2 bases from J, the junction kept 8 bases outside the gene matches. Germline CDR1 reads SGHTA; CDR2 reads FQGNSA. The length of the CDR3 is 15 residues. The CDR3, as DNA: TGTGCCAGCAGCTCGGAGAGCGGGAACCCCTACGAGCAGTACTTC. Translation: CASSSESGNPYEQYF.